These 28 T cell receptor beta chains came from one sample sequenced in a study of blood T cell repertoires in COVID-19. Assay: immunoSEQ multiplex PCR; the TCRdb copy retains only in-frame clones and omits some. This sample has some 250,000 clones, with approximately 86% found just once. The sequencing input was PBMCs or T cells enriched from blood (not recorded which). The receptors derive from a woman aged 40 to 50 with acute COVID-19.

This chain joins TRBV9 and TRBJ2-7; 11 bases fit TRBD1. There are 17 residues in the CDR3. Germline CDR1 is SGDLS and CDR2 is YYNGEE. V gave up 4 bases and J gave up 2 bases; unmatched junction bases: 11. The CDR3 loop is CASSFTAGTGGPYEQYF. CDR3 sequence (DNA): TGTGCCAGCAGCTTCACAGCCGGGACAGGGGGACCCTACGAGCAGTACTTC.

Concerning this clone: Other DNA sequences in this specimen translate into the identical CDR3. The CDR3 nucleotides are TGCGCCAGCAGCTTGGACTACGATAATGAGCAGTTCTTC. Protein product: CASSLDYDNEQFF. V is TRBV5-1 and J is TRBJ2-1; D ambiguous. V was cut by 0 bases and J by 7 bases, with 8 bases left in between. This CDR3 comprises 13 residues. Germline V gene lookup returns CDR1 SGHRS and CDR2 YFSETQ.

This clone was detected only once. The chain combines TRBV24-1 with TRBJ1-5; D is undetermined. V was clipped by 4 bases and J by 11 bases, with 17 bases between them. CDR1 and CDR2 (germline): KGHDR, SFDVKD. The CDR3 sequence is 14 residues long. DNA of the CDR3: TGTGCCACCAGTGACCCCTTTTCCCGTCGGGCCCAGCATTTT. It yields the protein CATSDPFSRRAQHF.

The CDR3 protein is CASSLDPSGTDTQYF. As DNA, the CDR3 is TGTGCCAGCAGCTTAGATCCGAGCGGCACAGATACGCAGTATTTT. The rearrangement links TRBV11-2 to TRBJ2-3, with no clear D. CDR1 is SGHAT, CDR2 FQNNGV, per germline. The CDR3 spans 15 residues. The ends were cut back, 0 bases at V and 1 base at J, with 8 bases in the middle.

V gene TRBV7-9 combines with J gene TRBJ1-1; 9 positions match TRBD1. CDR3 length: 16 residues. Germline lookup yields CDR1 SEHNR and CDR2 FQNEAQ (reference sequence). V gave up 4 bases and J gave up 4 bases; unmatched junction bases: 10. The CDR3 region is CASSSREKQGATEAFF. In nucleotides, the CDR3 is TGTGCCAGCAGCTCCCGGGAAAAACAGGGGGCCACTGAAGCTTTCTTT.

This sequence joins TRBV15 and TRBJ1-4; D gene unclear. Germline CDR1 reads LNHNV; CDR2 reads YYDKDF (reference sequence). Trimming stripped 4 bases from V and 0 bases from J, with 18 bases between. This CDR3 region has 18 residues. In DNA form, the CDR3 reads TGTGCCACCAGCATTGGCCCCTTGCGGGCCGCAACTAATGAAAAACTGTTTTTT. Its translation: CATSIGPLRAATNEKLFF. The variable domain in full, with the rest retrieved from reference TRBV15 and TRBJ1-4, is DAMVIQNPRYQVTQFGKPVTLSCSQTLNHNVMYWYQQKSSQAPKLLFHYYDKDFNNEADTPDNFQSRRPNTSFCFLDIRSPGLGDTAMYLCATSIGPLRAATNEKLFFGSGTQLSVL.

This clone was seen a handful of times. The chain has TRBV18 and TRBJ2-7, with 7 bases lining up with TRBD1. Germline CDR1 KGHSH, CDR2 LQKENI. This CDR3 is 15 amino acids long. V dropped 0 bases and J dropped 7; count of bases not matched to a gene: 9. CDR3 nucleotide sequence: TGTGCCAGCTCACCACCGGATCAGGGGGTGGGTGAGCAGTACTTC. Its protein is CASSPPDQGVGEQYF.

This clone was observed a single time. V usage is TRBV7-2 and J usage is TRBJ1-3, with 8 positions matching TRBD1. The V gene's germline CDR1 is SGHTA and CDR2 FQGNSA. This CDR3 is 15 amino acids long. The junction had 4 bases not matched to a gene; V was cut back by 5 bases and J by 1 base. The CDR3 DNA sequence: TGTGCCAGCAGCATTTGGACAGGGTCTGGAAACACCATATATTTT. Its translation: CASSIWTGSGNTIYF.

The V and J genes are TRBV7-9 and TRBJ2-5; 9 nucleotides agree with TRBD2. The length of the CDR3 is 15 residues. CDR1 SEHNR and CDR2 FQNEAQ come from the germline V gene (reference sequence). V gave up 1 base and J gave up 4 bases; unmatched junction bases: 4. CDR3 DNA sequence: TGTGCCAGCAGCTTAGAGCTTAGCGGGGGAGAGACCCAGTACTTC. Translation: CASSLELSGGETQYF. Full variable domain (outside the CDR3, taken from reference TRBV7-9 and TRBJ2-5): DTGVSQNPRHKITKRGQNVTFRCDPISEHNRLYWYRQTLGQGPEFLTYFQNEAQLEKSRLLSDRFSAERPKGSFSTLEIQRTEQGDSAMYLCASSLELSGGETQYFGPGTRLLVL.

This sequence joins TRBV27 and TRBJ2-7; D may be TRBD1 (6 bases). V gave up 5 bases and J gave up 1 base, with 21 bases separating them. Looked up from germline, CDR1 is MNHEY and CDR2 is SMNVEV (reference sequence). The CDR3 sequence is 17 residues long. The CDR3 DNA reads as TGTGCCAGCAGTCCTCGCCCTAGGGGGTACATTTCCTACGAGCAGTACTTC. Translated, it gives CASSPRPRGYISYEQYF.

V gene TRBV5-6 combines with J gene TRBJ2-7, with 8 bases that match TRBD1. The germline CDR1 and CDR2 sequences are SGHDT and YYEEEE. After removal of 5 bases from V and 0 bases from J, the junction contained 7 bases not matched to a gene. The CDR3 runs to 15 residues. Here the CDR3 DNA reads TGTGCCAGCAGAAACCGGGACAGGAGCTCCTACGAGCAGTACTTC. It yields the protein CASRNRDRSSYEQYF.

This clone was seen more than once but under ten times. V is TRBV5-6 and J is TRBJ2-1, with D possibly matching TRBD2 (5 bases). Germline assignment: CDR1 SGHDT and CDR2 YYEEEE. V was clipped by 1 base and J by 0 bases, with 17 bases between them. CDR3 length: 18 residues. In DNA form, the CDR3 reads TGTGCCAGCAGCTTGTTTATCGTGGGAGAAAGCTCCTACAATGAGCAGTTCTTC. This gives the protein CASSLFIVGESSYNEQFF.

This clone was picked up many times. The chain joins TRBV18 to TRBJ2-7, with D maybe TRBD2 (6 bases). The CDR3 sequence is 19 residues long. Trimming removed 2 bases at V and 2 bases at J, with 25 bases between. Per germline, CDR1 KGHSH and CDR2 LQKENI. The CDR3 reads CASSPSIFPRDSAPYEQYF. The CDR3 coding sequence is TGTGCCAGCTCACCAAGTATATTTCCGCGGGACTCCGCCCCCTACGAGCAGTACTTC.

This chain's CDR3 is CASSRGLAVYNEQFF. CDR3 DNA: TGTGCCAGCAGCCGGGGACTAGCGGTTTACAATGAGCAGTTCTTC. The rearrangement uses TRBV5-5 and TRBJ2-1; 11 nucleotides match TRBD2. This CDR3 has 15 residues. V lost 4 bases and J lost 4; bases outside the gene matches: 4. Germline lookup yields CDR1 SGHKS and CDR2 YYEKEE (reference sequence).

The V and J genes are TRBV7-9 and TRBJ1-5, with 9 nucleotides matching TRBD1. The CDR3 contains 15 residues. The germline gives CDR1 SEHNR, CDR2 FQNEAQ (reference sequence). V lost 5 bases and J lost 0; bases outside the gene matches: 2. The CDR3 region is CASSADRGSNQPQHF. Here the CDR3 DNA reads TGTGCCAGCAGCGCGGACAGGGGTAGCAATCAGCCCCAGCATTTT.

The rearrangement links TRBV6-2 or TRBV6-3 to TRBJ1-2; unclear D gene. Germline CDR1 is MNHEY and CDR2 is SVGEGT. V was pared by 0 bases and J by 4 bases, with 15 bases between. CDR3 length: 16 amino acids. CDR3 DNA sequence: TGTGCCAGCAGTTACTCGTTAACAGAGGGAACCTATGGCTACACCTTC. This sequence encodes CASSYSLTEGTYGYTF.

The chain joins TRBV4-1 to TRBJ1-2; 9 nucleotides align to TRBD1. J was trimmed by 7 bases and V by 0 bases; bases with no gene match: 6. Germline V CDR1 and CDR2: MGHRA, YSYEKL. The CDR3 sequence is 15 residues long. The CDR3 DNA sequence: TGCGCCAGCAGCCAAGATTTGGGACAGGGAAGTGGCTACACCTTC. Its protein product is CASSQDLGQGSGYTF.

This clone appeared once. This chain uses TRBV5-4 with TRBJ1-2; a weak D match, TRBD1 (6 bases). Trimming shortened V by 0 bases and J by 6 bases, and 9 bases separated the two germline ends. The CDR3 loop spans 13 amino acids. Germline V gene sequence: CDR1 SGHNT, CDR2 YYREEE (reference sequence). For the CDR3, the DNA is TGTGCCAGCAGCTTGGACAGGGATAATGGCTACACCTTC. Encoded protein: CASSLDRDNGYTF.

This clone was counted once. The V gene is TRBV10-1, the J gene TRBJ2-1; 9 positions match TRBD2. The V gene end was trimmed by 6 bases and the J gene end by 13 bases; junction bases not matched to a gene: 7. This CDR3 has 12 amino acids. The germline V gene encodes CDR1 WNHNN and CDR2 SYGVQD (reference sequence). In DNA form, the CDR3 reads TGCGCCAGCAGCGAACTAGCGGGCGAACAGTTCTTC. This translates into CASSELAGEQFF.

This chain uses TRBV19 with TRBJ2-2, with D perhaps TRBD1 (5 bases). The CDR3 runs 14 residues. V lost 6 bases to trimming and J lost 3 bases, with 11 bases between them. CDR1 is LNHDA, CDR2 SQIVND, per germline (reference sequence). The CDR3 DNA follows: TGTGCCAGTAGGCAGGGTCGCGACACCGGGGAGCTGTTTTTT. Translated: CASRQGRDTGELFF.

This clone was seen many times. The chain employs TRBV5-5 and TRBJ2-1; perhaps TRBD2 as D (6 bases). Trimming took 0 bases from V and 4 from J, leaving 11 bases between them. This CDR3 has 15 amino acids. CDR1 is SGHKS, CDR2 YYEKEE, per germline (reference sequence). Here the CDR3 reads CASSLVPGRYNEQFF. The CDR3 nucleotides read TGTGCCAGCAGCTTGGTTCCAGGGAGGTACAATGAGCAGTTCTTC.

This clone was observed a handful of times. The chain employs TRBV11-3 and TRBJ2-5; 11 bases line up with TRBD2. After removal of 6 bases from V and 10 bases from J, the junction contained 10 bases not matched to a gene. Per the germline V gene, CDR1 is SGHNT and CDR2 is YENEEA. The CDR3 is 14 residues long. The DNA of the CDR3 is TGTGCCAGCAGGCGGACTAGCGGGTCCCGAGTCCAGTACTTC. This encodes CASRRTSGSRVQYF.

The chain carries TRBV9 and TRBJ2-1, with D maybe TRBD2 (6 bases). The germline V and J ends were trimmed by 0 bases and 6 bases, with 10 bases remaining between them. CDR1 SGDLS and CDR2 YYNGEE come from the germline V gene. The CDR3 covers 14 residues. CDR3 protein: CASSVAGVSNEQFF. In nucleotides, the CDR3 is TGTGCCAGCAGCGTAGCGGGAGTGAGCAATGAGCAGTTCTTC.

The V call is TRBV4-1, the J call TRBJ1-2, with D hard to call. Germline loops: CDR1 MGHRA, CDR2 YSYEKL. There are 13 residues in the CDR3. Trimming removed 1 base from V and 4 bases from J, with 7 bases in between. The DNA for the CDR3 is TGCGCCAGCAGCCAAGCGCCGGGCTATGGCTACACCTTC. It is translated as CASSQAPGYGYTF.

This clone was counted only a few times. V usage is TRBV29-1 and J usage is TRBJ2-2, with TRBD2 identical over 7 bases. Trimming at V came to 7 bases and at J to 3 bases, leaving 11 bases not matched to a gene. The length of the CDR3 is 15 residues. Germline V lookup: CDR1 SQVTM, CDR2 ANQGSEA. Written as DNA, the CDR3 is TGCAGCGCCCGCCGTGGGAGGGGAGACACCGGGGAGCTGTTTTTT. Protein sequence: CSARRGRGDTGELFF.

V and J are TRBV19 and TRBJ2-7; 14 nucleotides agree with TRBD2. V was pared by 5 bases and J by 5 bases, with 8 bases of the junction left unmatched. Germline V gene sequence: CDR1 LNHDA, CDR2 SQIVND (reference sequence). This CDR3 comprises 16 residues. CDR3 bases: TGTGCCAGTAGTTTTGGCTCGGGACTAGCGGGAGACGAGCAGTACTTC. Protein: CASSFGSGLAGDEQYF.

The chain uses TRBV27 and TRBJ2-1; no firm D call. The CDR3 contains 15 residues. V was pared by 4 bases and J by 0 bases, with 10 bases between. Germline V CDR1 and CDR2: MNHEY, SMNVEV (reference sequence). CDR3 in DNA: TGTGCCAGCAGTTCAGGAATTAGCTCCTACAATGAGCAGTTCTTC. Protein sequence: CASSSGISSYNEQFF.

This clone has a single count. The chain uses TRBV19 and TRBJ2-1; 9 nucleotides align to TRBD2. Unmatched junction bases numbered 6, after V lost 5 bases and J lost 4 bases. Germline lookup yields CDR1 LNHDA and CDR2 SQIVND (reference sequence). The CDR3 spans 15 residues. This chain's CDR3 is CASSSSGISYNEQFF. CDR3 bases: TGTGCCAGTAGTTCTAGCGGGATTAGTTACAATGAGCAGTTCTTC.